The T cell receptor (beta chain) under discussion was sequenced for a study of cytomegalovirus exposure and HLA in healthy donors. Whole-study results and caveats: TRBV6-2, TRBV6-3 and some other V segments were excluded as indistinguishable. The authors enumerated 180 or so TCR beta chains as linked to cytomegalovirus. The likely origin of a cluster of highly shared sequence variants was a sequencing artifact. Earlier results showed most TCR beta V segments being productive about 90% or about 30% of the time.

To note about this clone: Antigen specificity is unknown.

PCR was performed using 60 Vbeta and 13 Jbeta primers. Sequenced by immunoSEQ multiplex PCR; TCRdb stores in-frame clones only, minus some. The repertoire holds about 150,000 clones, with 80% to 90% as singletons. The germline V gene encodes CDR1 SGHTA and CDR2 FQGNSA. This CDR3 spans 14 amino acids. Trimming took off 0 bases at V and 6 bases at J, with 12 bases between the two ends. The sequence was collected from a man aged 30 to 45 in good health and CMV-seropositive. Input material: PBMCs. This chain uses TRBV7-2 with TRBJ2-7, with D perhaps TRBD2 (6 bases). The CDR3 loop is CASSLASTSSEQYF. The CDR3 coding sequence is TGTGCCAGCAGCTTAGCTTCGACTAGTTCCGAGCAGTACTTC.